This is a list of T cell receptor beta chains from one sample in a study of Graves' ophthalmopathy and Graves' hyperthyroidism. Using its own MiXCR run on the multiplex PCR reads, TCRdb lists one record per CDR3 protein. The sample shows 150,000 to 200,000 distinct CDR3 sequences, around two fifths of them seen only once. Sequencing was performed on peripheral blood. These receptors all come from a man aged 25-45 years with Graves' ophthalmopathy. CDR3s include the opening cysteine and the closing phenylalanine or tryptophan. D genes are given only for firm matches. Only part of the rows carry a size: once, few, many, or a class if the clone is expanded.

v_gene	d_gene	j_gene	len	abundance	CDR3nt	CDR3aa
TRBV30	TRBD1	TRBJ1-5	14	many	TGTGCCTGGACCCCCGGGACAGACGAAAAGCCCCAGCATTTT	CAWTPGTDEKPQHF
TRBV20-1	-	TRBJ2-5	15	many	TGCAGTGCTAGATCATTAGAGCGGGACCAAGAGACCCAGTACTTC	CSARSLERDQETQYF
TRBV7-2	-	TRBJ2-7	13	few	TGTGCCAGCAGCCCGGGACAACTAAACGAGCAGTACTTC	CASSPGQLNEQYF
TRBV27	-	TRBJ1-6	12	many	TGTGCCAGCAGCGGGACGGGGTCACCCCTCCACTTT	CASSGTGSPLHF
TRBV6-1	TRBD1	TRBJ1-6	14	-	TGTGCCAGCAACGGAGGACAGGATAATTCACCCCTCCACTTT	CASNGGQDNSPLHF
TRBV6-2/TRBV6-3	TRBD1	TRBJ2-2	17	many	TGTGCCAGCAGCAACCAGGGGGCTAGGATCGAGCCCGGGGAGCTGTTTTTT	CASSNQGARIEPGELFF
TRBV2	-	TRBJ2-7	15	many	TGTGCCAGCAGTGAGGACAGTGGTGCCTCGAGGGAGCAGTACTTC	CASSEDSGASREQYF
TRBV6-2/TRBV6-3	-	TRBJ2-2	14	-	TGTGCCAGCGGCATGAGGGCGGGGACCGGGGAGCTGTTTTTT	CASGMRAGTGELFF
TRBV7-9	-	TRBJ1-2	13	few	TGTGCCAGCAGCTGGGGGCTGACGTATGGCTACACCTTC	CASSWGLTYGYTF
TRBV12-3/TRBV12-4	-	TRBJ2-7	12	-	TGTGCCAGCAGTTCCCAACCGGACGGGCAGTACTTC	CASSSQPDGQYF
TRBV11-2	-	TRBJ1-2	16	-	TGCGCCAGCAGCTTTTCAATGGGTCATCACGGTCGTACCTACACCTTC	CASSFSMGHHGRTYTF
TRBV6-1	-	TRBJ1-5	14	-	TGTGCCAGCGTGGACCGCGGATCCAATCAGCCCCAGCATTTT	CASVDRGSNQPQHF
TRBV24-1	-	TRBJ2-5	11	many	TGTGCCACCTCGGGTGGAGAGACCCAGTACTTC	CATSGGETQYF
TRBV28	-	TRBJ1-2	15	few	TGTGCCAGCAGCGAAACAGGGCCTACTAACTATGGCTACACCTTC	CASSETGPTNYGYTF
TRBV6-5	TRBD1	TRBJ1-2	14	many	TGTGCCAGCAGTTATTCCGACAGGGCGAACGGCTACACCTTC	CASSYSDRANGYTF
TRBV12-3/TRBV12-4	TRBD1	TRBJ1-1	15	-	TGTGCCAGCAGTTTAGCAGGGACAGGGAACACTGAAGCTTTCTTT	CASSLAGTGNTEAFF
TRBV6-5	TRBD2	TRBJ2-2	16	many	TGTGCCAGCAGTTACGGGAGGGCCCGGCAAGCCGGGGAGCTGTTTTTT	CASSYGRARQAGELFF
TRBV12-3/TRBV12-4	-	TRBJ2-7	13	many	TGTGCCAGCAGTCCCCAGGGGGAGGGCGAGCAGTACTTC	CASSPQGEGEQYF
TRBV6-1	-	TRBJ1-1	13	many	TGTGCCAGCAGTGAATTGGGGGGCACTGAAGCTTTCTTT	CASSELGGTEAFF
TRBV6-1	-	TRBJ2-7	15	many	TGTGCCAGCAGTGAAGCGATCGGGTACTCCTACGAGCAGTACTTC	CASSEAIGYSYEQYF
TRBV7-8	-	TRBJ1-5	15	many	TGTGCCAGCAGCTTAGGTAGTAGCGCTAATCAGCCCCAGCATTTT	CASSLGSSANQPQHF
TRBV28	-	TRBJ2-7	15	many	TGTGCCAGCTCGGACCGGGTCGTGGGCACCTACGAGCAGTACTTC	CASSDRVVGTYEQYF
TRBV27	-	TRBJ1-1	13	few	TGTGCCAGCAGTTTATACTCAAACACTGAAGCTTTCTTT	CASSLYSNTEAFF
TRBV18	-	TRBJ2-7	13	many	TGTGCCAGCTCACCACACAGTCTGGGCGAGCAGTACTTC	CASSPHSLGEQYF
TRBV7-3	-	TRBJ2-7	13	-	TGTGCCAGCAGCTTATCGGAGGGCCCCGAGCAGTACTTC	CASSLSEGPEQYF
TRBV6-2/TRBV6-3	-	TRBJ2-5	15	few	TGTGCCAGCAGTTACTTGGATTCCGTCCTGAAGACCCAGTACTTC	CASSYLDSVLKTQYF
TRBV11-2	-	TRBJ2-2	16	many	TGTGCCAGCAGCTTATACGGAACGAGGAACACCGGGGAGCTGTTTTTT	CASSLYGTRNTGELFF
TRBV28	-	TRBJ1-2	13	once	TGTGCCAGCAACGCCCAGGGAGGTTATGGCTACACCTTC	CASNAQGGYGYTF
TRBV6-5	-	TRBJ2-7	15	many	TGTGCCAGCAGTTACTCTCGGGAGAGATCCTACGAGCAGTACTTC	CASSYSRERSYEQYF
TRBV30	-	TRBJ2-5	14	many	TGTGCCTGGAGTTCGGGTTCGGGAGTAGAGACCCAGTACTTC	CAWSSGSGVETQYF
TRBV19	-	TRBJ1-5	15	many	TGTGCCAGTACCCCCTCCCGGTGGGACAATCAGCCCCAGCATTTT	CASTPSRWDNQPQHF
TRBV12-5	TRBD2	TRBJ2-5	15	many	TGTGCTAGTGCTGGGGCGGGAGGAGAAAGAGAGACCCAGTACTTC	CASAGAGGERETQYF
TRBV28	-	TRBJ2-5	14	few	TGTGCCAGCAGTTCCGGGACACCCCAAGAGACCCAGTACTTT	CASSSGTPQETQYF
TRBV7-8	TRBD1	TRBJ1-5	15	-	TGTGCCAGCAGCTTAGAACAGGGGGCAAGGCAGCCCCAGCATTTT	CASSLEQGARQPQHF
TRBV7-2	TRBD1	TRBJ2-5	15	-	TGTGCCAGCAGAGACGGGACAGGGAGTGGAGAGACCCAGTACTTC	CASRDGTGSGETQYF
TRBV28	-	TRBJ1-5	14	-	TGTGCCAGCAGTTTGGGTCGGTCGCGAGAGCCCCAGCATTTT	CASSLGRSREPQHF